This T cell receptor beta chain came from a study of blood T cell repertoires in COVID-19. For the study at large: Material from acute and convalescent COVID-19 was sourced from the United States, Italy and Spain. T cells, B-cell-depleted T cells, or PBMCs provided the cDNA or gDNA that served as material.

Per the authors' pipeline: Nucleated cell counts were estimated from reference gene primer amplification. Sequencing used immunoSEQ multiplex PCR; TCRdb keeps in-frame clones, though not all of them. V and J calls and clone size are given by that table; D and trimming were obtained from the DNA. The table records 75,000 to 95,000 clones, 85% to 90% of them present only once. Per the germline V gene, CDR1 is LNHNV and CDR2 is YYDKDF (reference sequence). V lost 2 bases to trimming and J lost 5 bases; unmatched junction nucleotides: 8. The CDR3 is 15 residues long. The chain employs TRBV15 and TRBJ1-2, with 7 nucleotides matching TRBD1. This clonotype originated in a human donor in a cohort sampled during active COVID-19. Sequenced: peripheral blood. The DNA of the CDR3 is TGTGCCACCAGCAGATACCCCGGGACAGAGTATGGCTACACCTTC. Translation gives CATSRYPGTEYGYTF.